The 8 T cell receptor beta chains below come from one sample, sequenced in a study of neurological immune-mediated disorders. Each CDR3 protein is one row after TCRdb ran MiXCR on the 5' RACE reads. The profile shows about 50,000 distinct CDR3 sequences, 10% of them singletons. The sequencing input was PBMCs. These receptors came from a man aged 70 or older with HTLV-1-associated myelopathy (HAM/TSP).

This clonotype appeared many times. The genes are TRBV7-2 and TRBJ2-3, with D maybe TRBD1 (5 bases). CDR3 length equals 16 residues. Between the trimmed V and J ends, which lost 1 base and 5 bases, there was a span of 16 bases. In germline, CDR1 is SGHTA, CDR2 FQGNSA. The CDR3 protein is CASSLGGARFRDTQYF. CDR3 nucleotides: TGTGCCAGCAGCTTAGGTGGGGCGCGGTTCAGAGATACGCAGTATTTT. Full variable domain (rest looked up from reference TRBV7-2 and TRBJ2-3): GAGVSQSPSNKVTEKGKDVELRCDPISGHTALYWYRQSLGQGLEFLIYFQGNSAPDKSGLPSDRFSAERTGGSVSTLTIQRTQQEDSAVYLCASSLGGARFRDTQYFGPGTRLTVL.

The chain has TRBV28 and TRBJ2-1, with a weak D call TRBD1 (5 bases). The CDR3 consists of 15 residues. Germline values: CDR1 MDHEN, CDR2 SYDVKM. Trimming cost V 2 bases and J 7 bases, with 15 bases left between them. This CDR3 is CASSLGQGSQNEQFF. As DNA, the CDR3 is TGTGCCAGCAGTTTAGGCCAGGGCAGCCAAAATGAGCAGTTCTTC.

There are many counts of this clonotype. The chain has TRBV11-2 and TRBJ2-1; D gene ambiguous. CDR3 length: 15 amino acids. Germline values: CDR1 SGHAT, CDR2 FQNNGV. Trimming took off 7 bases at V and 2 bases at J, with 15 bases between the two ends. The CDR3 loop reads CASTPGGGPYNEQFF. In nucleotides, the CDR3 is TGTGCCAGCACCCCCGGCGGCGGCCCCTACAATGAGCAGTTCTTC.

This clonotype appeared many times. This chain uses TRBV20-1 with TRBJ2-1, with unresolved D. V was trimmed by 0 bases and J by 5 bases, leaving 11 bases between them. The CDR3 has 14 residues. The germline CDR1 and CDR2 sequences are DFQATT and SNEGSKA (reference sequence). The CDR3 bases are TGCAGTGCTAGAGATCTTGTGGATAACAATGAGCAGTTCTTC. It codes for CSARDLVDNNEQFF.

CDR3: CSAPGGSTSGRRETQYF. CDR3 DNA: TGCAGTGCACCCGGGGGTTCAACTAGCGGGAGGCGAGAGACCCAGTACTTC. This chain joins TRBV20-1 and TRBJ2-5, with TRBD2 identical over 12 bases. Germline lookup yields CDR1 DFQATT and CDR2 SNEGSKA (reference sequence). CDR3 length: 17 amino acids. The junction had 15 bases not matched to a gene; V was cut back by 6 bases and J by 4 bases.

Ten or more counts support this clonotype. V and J are TRBV7-8 and TRBJ2-1; D might be TRBD1 (6 bases). With 4 bases removed from V and 5 bases from J, the gap between germline ends came to 12 bases. Germline V gives CDR1 SGHVS, CDR2 FQNEAQ. CDR3 length equals 14 residues. CDR3: CASSSRGSNNEQFF. In nucleotides, the CDR3 is TGTGCCAGCAGCTCCAGGGGCTCTAACAATGAGCAGTTCTTC.

On this clonotype: At one end the junction does not follow the germline gene, possibly because of a read error. The chain has TRBV5-5 and TRBJ1-5; D ambiguous. CDR1 is SGHKS and CDR2 is YYEKEE in the germline V gene (reference sequence). There are 13 residues in the CDR3. The CDR3 coding sequence is TGTGCAAGCAGCGTGGACCTCAAACAGCCCCAGCATTTT. Translation gives CASSVDLKQPQHF.

In its sample, this clonotype was seen many times. The chain carries TRBV11-2 and TRBJ1-1; TRBD1 aligns across 9 bases. The germline V gene encodes CDR1 SGHAT and CDR2 FQNNGV. This CDR3 has 18 residues. With V trimmed by 4 bases and J by 3 bases, 15 bases remained unmatched. CDR3 protein: CASSSIGVRDREDTEAFF. DNA for the CDR3: TGTGCCAGCAGCTCAATAGGGGTCCGGGACAGGGAGGACACTGAAGCTTTCTTT.